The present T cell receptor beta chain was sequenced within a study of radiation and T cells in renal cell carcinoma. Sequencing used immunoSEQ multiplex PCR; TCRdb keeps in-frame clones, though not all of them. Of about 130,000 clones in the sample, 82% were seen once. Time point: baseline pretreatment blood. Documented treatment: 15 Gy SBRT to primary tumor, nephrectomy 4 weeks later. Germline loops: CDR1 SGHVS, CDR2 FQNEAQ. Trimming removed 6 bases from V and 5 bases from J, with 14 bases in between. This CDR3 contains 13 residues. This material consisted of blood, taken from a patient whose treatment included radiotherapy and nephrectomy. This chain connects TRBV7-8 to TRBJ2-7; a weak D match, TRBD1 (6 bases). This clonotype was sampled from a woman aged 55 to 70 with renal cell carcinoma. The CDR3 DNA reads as TGTGCCAGCAGTCCCTACAGGGTCCACGAGCAGTACTTC. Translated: CASSPYRVHEQYF.